The 25 T cell receptor beta chains presented below share a single source sample, sequenced in a study of blood T cell repertoires in COVID-19. The assay was immunoSEQ multiplex PCR, and TCRdb's table has in-frame clones only and misses some. Seen here are 200,000 to 250,000 clones, roughly 84% observed once, and the top ten hold 15% to 20%. Sequenced material: peripheral blood. All receptors derive from a man aged 50 or older with COVID-19, enrolled during active disease.

The sample holds a few counts of this clone. V usage is TRBV2 and J usage is TRBJ1-5, with D unclear. Trimming removed 4 bases from V and 1 base from J, with 8 bases in between. Germline CDR1 is SNHLY and CDR2 is FYNNEI. This CDR3 contains 14 residues. The CDR3: CASSGQASNQPQHF. The CDR3 coding sequence is TGTGCCAGCAGTGGGCAGGCAAGCAATCAGCCCCAGCATTTT.

CDR3 DNA: TGTGCCAGCAGTGAACGCAGGGCGAACACTGAAGCTTTCTTT. It yields the protein CASSERRANTEAFF. The rearrangement links TRBV25-1 to TRBJ1-1, with D maybe TRBD1 (5 bases). Germline V CDR1 and CDR2: MGHDK, SYGVNS. The CDR3 is 14 amino acids. V was clipped by 2 bases and J by 1 base, with 8 bases between them.

For this clone: Compared with germline, one end of the junction differs, possibly owing to a read error. This chain joins TRBV7-7 and TRBJ2-5; D is unresolved. The CDR3 has 15 amino acids. Germline CDR1 reads SSHAT; CDR2 reads FNYEAQ (reference sequence). DNA of the CDR3: TGTGCTAGCAGCCCCGGGTTCCTTACCCAAGAGACCCAGTACTTC. This translates into CASSPGFLTQETQYF.

The gene calls are TRBV24-1 and TRBJ2-7, with 8 bases aligning to TRBD2. V lost 4 bases, J lost 7 bases, and 11 bases stayed unmatched. The CDR3 is made up of 15 amino acids. The germline V gene has CDR1 KGHDR and CDR2 SFDVKD. CDR3 nucleotide sequence: TGTGCCACCAGTGAAGCTAGCGGGCGGGCCCCAGAGCAGTACTTC. Translated: CATSEASGRAPEQYF.

This clone has a single count. The CDR3 here is CASTPPGTAGRQPQHF. CDR3 in DNA: TGTGCCAGTACCCCTCCCGGGACAGCCGGGCGTCAGCCCCAGCATTTT. The rearrangement joins TRBV19 to TRBJ1-5; 7 bases match TRBD1. V was clipped by 7 bases and J by 6 bases; unmatched bases: 15. Germline CDR1 is LNHDA and CDR2 is SQIVND (reference sequence). CDR3 length: 16 residues.

The CDR3 protein is CASSVYSNQPQHF. Here the CDR3 DNA reads TGCGCCAGCAGTGTTTATAGCAATCAGCCCCAGCATTTT. The V gene is TRBV10-1, the J gene TRBJ1-5; D is ambiguous. Germline V CDR1 and CDR2: WNHNN, SYGVQD (reference sequence). CDR3 size: 13 residues. Trimming took 4 bases from V and 0 from J, leaving 4 bases between them.

This sequence joins TRBV5-1 and TRBJ2-7; TRBD2 matches at 12 bases. The junction had 3 bases not matched to a gene; V was cut back by 4 bases and J by 4 bases. This CDR3 contains 14 residues. The germline CDR1 and CDR2 sequences are SGHRS and YFSETQ. The CDR3 loop reads CASSRTSGEYEQYF. The CDR3, as DNA: TGCGCCAGCAGCCGGACTAGCGGGGAATACGAGCAGTACTTC.

The CDR3 loop is CASTPGPFVPQHF. Here the CDR3 DNA reads TGTGCCAGCACCCCAGGGCCGTTTGTGCCCCAGCATTTT. The genes are TRBV28 and TRBJ1-5, with D perhaps matching TRBD1 (5 bases). V was trimmed by 7 bases and J by 9 bases, leaving 16 bases between them. Germline CDR1 and CDR2: MDHEN and SYDVKM. The CDR3 contains 13 residues. Drawing the rest from reference TRBV28 and TRBJ1-5, the complete variable domain is DVKVTQSSRYLVKRTGEKVFLECVQDMDHENMFWYRQDPGLGLRLIYFSYDVKMKEKGDIPEGYSVSREKKERFSLILESASTNQTSMYLCASTPGPFVPQHFGDGTRLSIL.

The chain employs TRBV29-1 and TRBJ1-5, with a tentative D call TRBD1 (5 bases). Looked up from germline, CDR1 is SQVTM and CDR2 is ANQGSEA. CDR3 length: 15 amino acids. The V gene lost 4 bases and the J gene lost 8 bases, with 21 bases spanning the gap. The CDR3 here is CSVAQGLLPGEPQHF. The CDR3 bases are TGCAGCGTTGCTCAGGGTCTCCTCCCGGGGGAGCCCCAGCATTTT.

This chain uses TRBV6-5 with TRBJ2-7, with 7 positions matching TRBD1. Germline trimming cut 6 bases from V and 3 bases from J; bases unmatched to any gene: 11. Germline CDR1 and CDR2: MNHEY and SVGAGI. The CDR3 runs to 15 residues. The CDR3 loop is CASRTNRGSIYEQYF. CDR3 nucleotide sequence: TGTGCCAGCAGAACCAACAGGGGTAGTATCTACGAGCAGTACTTC.

The gene calls are TRBV5-1 and TRBJ2-3; TRBD2 matches at 8 bases. After removal of 4 bases from V and 3 bases from J, the junction contained 10 bases not matched to a gene. Germline loops: CDR1 SGHRS, CDR2 YFSETQ. CDR3 size: 16 residues. CDR3 loop: CASSPEIAGTTDTQYF. CDR3 bases: TGCGCCAGCAGCCCGGAGATAGCGGGAACGACAGATACGCAGTATTTT.

CDR3 sequence (DNA): TGTGCCAGCAGCTTGGTAGGGACAGGGGAAGAAAAACTGTTTTTT. Encoded protein: CASSLVGTGEEKLFF. The rearrangement uses TRBV5-4 and TRBJ1-4; 10 bases are shared with TRBD1. V gave up 0 bases and J gave up 8 bases; unmatched junction bases: 4. The V gene's germline CDR1 is SGHNT and CDR2 YYREEE (reference sequence). The CDR3 sequence is 15 residues long.

This chain links TRBV5-1 with TRBJ1-2, with 7 bases lining up with TRBD1. With V trimmed by 4 bases and J by 4 bases, 10 bases remained unmatched. The CDR3 length is 15 residues. Germline V gene sequence: CDR1 SGHRS, CDR2 YFSETQ. The chain's CDR3 is CASSLQGQQSYGYTF. The CDR3 nucleotides are TGCGCCAGCAGCCTCCAGGGACAGCAGTCCTATGGCTACACCTTC.

The gene calls are TRBV14 and TRBJ2-7; D not resolved. Germline-derived CDR1 and CDR2 are SGHDN and FVKESK. V was pared by 2 bases and J by 4 bases, with 9 bases between. The CDR3 length is 13 residues. The CDR3 sequence: CASSQTTPYEQYF. CDR3 bases: TGTGCCAGCAGCCAAACAACCCCTTACGAGCAGTACTTC.

This CDR3 reads CASSVSESTRQYF. The CDR3 DNA reads as TGTGCCAGCAGCGTTAGTGAGTCTACGAGGCAGTACTTC. The V gene is TRBV9, the J gene TRBJ2-7, with D hard to call. V was clipped by 2 bases and J by 9 bases, with 15 bases between them. The CDR3 has 13 amino acids. Per the germline V gene, CDR1 is SGDLS and CDR2 is YYNGEE. The variable domain in full, completed from reference TRBV9 and TRBJ2-7, reads DSGVTQTPKHLITATGQRVTLRCSPRSGDLSVYWYQQSLDQGLQFLIQYYNGEERAKGNILERFSAQQFPDLHSELNLSSLELGDSALYFCASSVSESTRQYFGPGTRLTVT.

This clone occurred a few times. The chain employs TRBV27 and TRBJ2-6; 8 bases match TRBD2. The length of the CDR3 is 20 residues. Germline V gene sequence: CDR1 MNHEY, CDR2 SMNVEV (reference sequence). The junction had 12 bases not matched to a gene; V was cut back by 1 base and J by 1 base. In nucleotides, the CDR3 is TGTGCCAGCAGTTTATTGATGGTTACGGCGGGGGGTTCTGGGGCCAACGTCCTGACTTTC. It is translated as CASSLLMVTAGGSGANVLTF.

The rearrangement joins TRBV7-9 to TRBJ2-2; 9 nucleotides match TRBD1. The length of the CDR3 is 15 residues. J gave up 3 bases and V 5 bases, and 4 bases lay outside the gene matches. Germline loops: CDR1 SEHNR, CDR2 FQNEAQ (reference sequence). CDR3 in amino acids: CASSHRDRDTGELFF. In nucleotides, the CDR3 is TGTGCCAGCAGCCACCGGGACAGGGACACCGGGGAGCTGTTTTTT.

This sequence joins TRBV3-1 (or the pseudogene TRBV3-2) and TRBJ2-5; D gene ambiguous. The ends were cut back, 4 bases at V and 1 base at J, with 10 bases in the middle. The germline V gene encodes CDR1 LGHDT and CDR2 YNNKEL (reference sequence). CDR3 length: 14 amino acids. CDR3 sequence reads: CASSPPGSQETQYF. The DNA of the CDR3 is TGTGCCAGCAGCCCACCGGGTTCCCAAGAGACCCAGTACTTC.

The gene calls are TRBV30 and TRBJ2-7; D unclear. The CDR3 covers 12 residues. Deletions cut 3 bases from V and 12 bases from J, with 18 bases between. Germline V gives CDR1 GTSNPN, CDR2 SVGIG (reference sequence). Here the CDR3 DNA reads TGTGCCTGGAGCTCCACATCTAGGATCGGGTACTTC. Its translation is CAWSSTSRIGYF.

The V and J genes are TRBV6-5 and TRBJ2-7, with TRBD2 matching 9 bases. The CDR3 totals 13 residues. Per germline, CDR1 MNHEY and CDR2 SVGAGI. V shed 6 bases and J 5 bases; nucleotides not matched to a gene: 5. The CDR3 bases are TGTGCCAGCAGCTACGGGACTAGCCACGAGCAGTACTTC. Translation gives CASSYGTSHEQYF.

The chain carries TRBV4-1 and TRBJ1-1, with 10 bases aligning to TRBD1. The CDR3 covers 19 residues. Trimming took 0 bases from V and 4 from J; bases not matched to a gene: 14. Germline V lookup: CDR1 MGHRA, CDR2 YSYEKL. CDR3 protein: CASSQELSGTGVRVTEAFF. The CDR3 DNA reads as TGCGCCAGCAGCCAAGAATTATCCGGGACAGGGGTTCGGGTCACTGAAGCTTTCTTT.

This chain connects TRBV6-6 to TRBJ1-6; 7 positions agree with TRBD1. CDR3 length: 14 amino acids. With 6 bases clipped from V and 5 bases from J, the junction kept 4 bases outside the gene matches. Germline V lookup: CDR1 MNHNY, CDR2 SVGAGI (reference sequence). In nucleotides, the CDR3 is TGTGCCAGCAGCCAGACAGGGAATAATTCACCCCTCCACTTT. It encodes CASSQTGNNSPLHF.

The count of this clone is one. V and J are TRBV2 and TRBJ1-3; TRBD1 is a possible D gene (6 bases). The CDR3 runs to 13 residues. Germline CDR1 is SNHLY and CDR2 is FYNNEI. V lost 9 bases to trimming and J lost 0 bases, with 9 bases between them. CDR3 sequence (DNA): TGTGCCAGACGGACAGCCTCTGGAAACACCATATATTTT. It encodes CARRTASGNTIYF. Complete variable domain (other parts from reference TRBV2 and TRBJ1-3): EPEVTQTPSHQVTQMGQEVILRCVPISNHLYFYWYRQILGQKVEFLVSFYNNEISEKSEIFDDQFSVERPDGSNFTLKIRSTKLEDSAMYFCARRTASGNTIYFGEGSWLTVV.

The rearrangement uses TRBV29-1 and TRBJ2-2; D perhaps matches TRBD1 (5 bases). CDR3 size: 14 residues. Trimming stripped 3 bases from V and 4 bases from J, with 12 bases between. Germline V gene data show CDR1 as SQVTM and CDR2 as ANQGSEA. This CDR3 reads CSVEKGIGTGELFF. The CDR3 DNA reads as TGCAGCGTTGAGAAGGGGATAGGCACCGGGGAGCTGTTTTTT.

The chain recombines TRBV7-8 with TRBJ1-1; a weak D match, TRBD1 (6 bases). The CDR3 length is 15 residues. V dropped 5 bases and J dropped 6 bases, with 19 bases sitting between them. Germline CDR1 SGHVS, CDR2 FQNEAQ. This CDR3 reads CASSEDSQAYPEAFF. The CDR3 nucleotides read TGTGCCAGCAGCGAGGACAGCCAAGCTTACCCTGAAGCTTTCTTT.